This TCR beta chain was identified in a study of CD8+ T cells in alopecia areata. This CDR3 spans 14 amino acids. Deletions cut 6 bases from V and 3 bases from J, with 13 bases between. From germline, CDR1 is SGHTA and CDR2 FQGNSA. This clone was observed a handful of times. As the sequencing template, cDNA was produced by extracting RNA and reverse transcribing it. The assay was immunoSEQ multiplex PCR, and TCRdb's table has in-frame clones only and misses some. Among 110,000 or so clones listed, roughly three fifths were seen once. Noted treatment: oral pan-JAK inhibitor, 5-10 mg twice daily. The TCR comes from a human donor with alopecia areata. Sequences were derived from CD4+ T cells sorted from blood, sampled at week 24, from a patient treated with tofacitinib. The V call is TRBV7-2, the J call TRBJ2-3, with D unclear. The CDR3 protein is CASSVDLRTDTQYF. The CDR3 nucleotides are TGTGCCAGCAGTGTCGACCTAAGGACAGATACGCAGTATTTT.